This T cell receptor beta chain originates from a study of neoadjuvant anti-PD-1 for oral cavity cancer. Blood libraries mostly used roughly 440 ng genomic DNA, six replicates each. The method was immunoSEQ multiplex PCR; TCRdb's version includes in-frame clones alone and lacks a portion of them. The table lists roughly 14,000 clones, approximately 73% of them singletons. Described time point: after neoadjuvant nivolumab, at surgical resection. No culture or expansion preceded analysis of these blood cells. The source material was PBMCs, sampled after nivolumab (anti-PD-1) treatment. This TCR was sampled from a person between 40 and 85 years old with oral cavity squamous cell carcinoma.

CDR3 in amino acids: CSVDISGSRVSYNEQFF. CDR3 in DNA: TGCAGCGTTGATATTAGCGGGAGCCGGGTTTCCTACAATGAGCAGTTCTTC. This rearrangement joins TRBV29-1 to TRBJ2-1, with 9 bases lining up with TRBD2. Germline trimming cut 3 bases from V and 1 base from J; bases unmatched to any gene: 10. The CDR3 totals 17 residues. Germline loops: CDR1 SQVTM, CDR2 ANQGSEA.